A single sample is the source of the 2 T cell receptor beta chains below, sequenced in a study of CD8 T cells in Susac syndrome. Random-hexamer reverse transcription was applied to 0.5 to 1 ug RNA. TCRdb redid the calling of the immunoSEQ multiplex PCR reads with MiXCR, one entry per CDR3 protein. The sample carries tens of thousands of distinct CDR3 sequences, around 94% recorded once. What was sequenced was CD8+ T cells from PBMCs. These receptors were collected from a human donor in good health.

Here the CDR3 DNA reads TGTGCCAGCAGCTCCCCACGACGGGGACAAGCGACGAACACCGGGGAGCTGTTTTTT. Translation gives CASSSPRRGQATNTGELFF. The J gene is TRBJ2-2, the V gene TRBV11-2; possibly TRBD1 for D (6 bases). Germline CDR1 is SGHAT and CDR2 is FQNNGV. The ends were cut back, 4 bases at V and 0 bases at J, with 21 bases in the middle. The CDR3 contains 19 residues.

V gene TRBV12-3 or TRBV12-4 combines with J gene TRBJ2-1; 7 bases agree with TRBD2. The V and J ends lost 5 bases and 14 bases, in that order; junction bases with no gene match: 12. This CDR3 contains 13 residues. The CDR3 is CASSLPSRGNKFF. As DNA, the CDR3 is TGTGCCAGCAGTCTCCCGTCGCGGGGGAATAAGTTCTTC.